The sequence of this T cell receptor beta chain was determined in a study of T cell responses to AZD1222 COVID-19 vaccine. V lost 0 bases and J lost 5, with 14 bases in between. Looked up from germline, CDR1 is SGDLS and CDR2 is YYNGEE. This CDR3 contains 15 residues. The study pooled second doses at about 4 or about 12 weeks. The assay was immunoSEQ multiplex PCR, and TCRdb's table has in-frame clones only and misses some. The sample has almost 70,000 clones, roughly 83% seen once; the top ten hold about 23%. Of note for this clone: The antigen is unknown.

General observations from the study: Mostly white British, mostly female donors; authors suggested clonal diversity may be underestimated. Dominant CD4 TCR responses targeted spike regions 160-218 and 743-854.

V gene TRBV9 combines with J gene TRBJ2-5, with D possibly matching TRBD1 (5 bases). The specimen comprised peripheral blood, sampled 28 days after the second AZD1222 dose. The clonotype was recovered from an adult who received the AZD1222 COVID-19 vaccine. The CDR3 region is CASSVDQGWFETQYF. The CDR3 nucleotides read TGTGCCAGCAGCGTAGATCAGGGATGGTTTGAGACCCAGTACTTC.